This T cell receptor beta chain was profiled in a study of T cells in placental villitis. General notes on the study: The study tested an allograft-versus-infection hypothesis by comparing placental TCR-beta repertoires in villitis of unknown etiology, unaffected controls matched for gestational age, and infectious villitis.

A remark on this clone: Which antigen it targets is not known. There are no base qualities to consult, and no much larger clone falls within one base.

Amplification of TCR-beta CDR3 regions from genomic DNA was performed with the immunoSEQ v4 bias-controlled multiplex PCR assay, which was run blinded to group allocation. To estimate the quantities of nucleated cells and T cells in each sample, reference gene primers were added alongside the TCR-beta primers. Sequencing of the libraries was performed on an Illumina MiSeq with a 100-cycle paired-end protocol. The authors' analysis ran thus. Diversity and richness were calculated in immunoSEQ Analyzer software; richness by iChao1, clonality based on Pielou evenness and Shannon diversity (0-1, higher means less diverse). CDR3 amino acid sequences together with their V/J genes were searched in VDJdb for CMV, EBV and influenza A specificities using confidence 3 and substitution 2. The Morisita-Horn index was used to assess TCR-beta amino acid clonotype overlap between villitis of unknown etiology, infectious villitis and control repertoires. The table was pulled from immuneACCESS by TCRdb, which kept in-frame rearrangements only. Such tables lose some clones; where checked, under half of the loss comes from unresolved V genes, and the rest has no known cause. V, J and clone size are those of that table, while D and trimming were read from the DNA. The sample data list around 920 clones, and more than 75% of these were observed just once. In total, the top ten clones hold more than 6% of the sample.

Findings and caveats that apply to the study as a whole: Small amounts of decidua were contained in the paraffin blocks, so some of the captured T cells, especially in controls, may have been decidual rather than villous infiltrates. CMV-specific clone frequencies were lower in villitis of unknown etiology than in infectious CMV cases (roughly 0.001 vs 0.011), and villitis of unknown etiology did not differ from controls on this measure. Sequencing bulk tissue could not tell helper, regulatory or cytotoxic T cells apart, could not separate maternal from fetal T cells, and left out gamma-delta receptors. In villitis of unknown etiology, the expanded clones were mostly private to each individual placenta, which suggests that there was no single initiating antigen. Clonality was higher in villitis of unknown etiology placentae than in controls (median about 0.059 versus 0.0061, p=0.0025), a result indicating clonal expansion.

About 10 placentae carried a pathological diagnosis of high-grade villitis of unknown etiology, selected using the Amsterdam Criteria. Significantly higher gravidity and parity and more prior miscarriages were observed in mothers with villitis of unknown etiology than in the control and infectious villitis groups. Placentae were collected after delivery and examined grossly and histologically before archival tissue was selected. Five 10-micron scrolls were cut from each FFPE block, and DNA was isolated using the AllPrep DNA/RNA FFPE Tissue kit. NanoDrop was used to check DNA concentration and purity, and a Bioanalyzer was used to assess RNA quality. V lost 0 bases and J lost 2 bases; the stretch between them is 9 bases long. Looking up the germline V gene yields CDR1 SGHRS and CDR2 YFSETQ. The CDR3 measures 15 amino acids from cysteine to phenylalanine. Only CDR3 DNA remains: 45 bases, in frame from the first base.

The sequence came from a human patient with villitis of unknown etiology; the placental T cells may come from both mother and fetus. The sequencing input was placental tissue containing maternal and fetal cells. The rearrangement combines TRBV5-1 with TRBJ2-1; the D gene remains uncertain. The CDR3 here reads CASSLVTDPYNEQFF. Here is the DNA: TGCGCCAGCAGCTTGGTAACGGATCCCTACAATGAGCAGTTCTTC. The full variable domain, completed from the reference TRBV5-1 and TRBJ2-1 proteins outside the CDR3, reads KAGVTQTPRYLIKTRGQQVTLSCSPISGHRSVSWYQQTPGQGLQFLFEYFSETQRNKGNFPGRFSGRQFSNSRSEMNVSTLELGDSALYLCASSLVTDPYNEQFFGPGTRLTVL.